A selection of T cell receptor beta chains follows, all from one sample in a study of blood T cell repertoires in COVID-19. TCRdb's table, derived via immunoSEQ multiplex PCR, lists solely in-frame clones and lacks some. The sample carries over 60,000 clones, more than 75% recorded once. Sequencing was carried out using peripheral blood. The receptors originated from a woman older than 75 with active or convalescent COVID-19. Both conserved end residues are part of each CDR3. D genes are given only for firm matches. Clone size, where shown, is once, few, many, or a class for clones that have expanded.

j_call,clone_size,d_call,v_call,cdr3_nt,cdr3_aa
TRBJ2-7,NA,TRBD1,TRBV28,TGTGCCAGCAGTACGTCCGGGACAGGGCCCTACGAGCAGTACTTC,CASSTSGTGPYEQYF
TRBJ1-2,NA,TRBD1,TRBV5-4,TGTGCCAGCAGCGAGCCAGGGGGCGACTATGGCTACACCTTC,CASSEPGGDYGYTF
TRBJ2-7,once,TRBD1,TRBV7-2,TGTGCCAGCAGCTTAGGGACAGGGGGCGGCGAGCAGTACTTC,CASSLGTGGGEQYF
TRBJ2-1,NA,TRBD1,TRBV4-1,TGCGCCAGCAGCACGGGACAGCAATACAATGAGCAGTTCTTC,CASSTGQQYNEQFF
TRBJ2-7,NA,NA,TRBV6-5,TGTGCCAGCAGCCTCGGGGGGCACGAGCAGTACTTC,CASSLGGHEQYF
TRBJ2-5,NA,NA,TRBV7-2,TGTGCCAGCAGCCCTGGACTACACCAAGAGACCCAGTACTTC,CASSPGLHQETQYF
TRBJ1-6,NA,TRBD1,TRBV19,TGTGCCAGTAGTAGGACAGGGAAGTCACCCCTCCACTTT,CASSRTGKSPLHF
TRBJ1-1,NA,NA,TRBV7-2,TGTGCCAGCAGGGGCTGGGGGGGTGAAGCTTTCTTT,CASRGWGGEAFF
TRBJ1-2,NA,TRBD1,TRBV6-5,TGTGCCAGCAGTTTTGTATACACAGGGGCGAGTCATGGCTACACCTTC,CASSFVYTGASHGYTF
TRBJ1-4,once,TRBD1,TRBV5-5,TGTGCCAGCAGCGTACCTCCGGGACAGGGGAATGAAAAACTGTTTTTT,CASSVPPGQGNEKLFF
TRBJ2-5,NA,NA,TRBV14,TGTGCCAGCAGCCAGTTCTTCTCGTTTACTACATTCCAAGAGACCCAGTACTTC,CASSQFFSFTTFQETQYF
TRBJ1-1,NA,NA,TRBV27,TGTGCCAGCAGTTCTTCTACAGGGTGGGAGAAAGCTTTCTTT,CASSSSTGWEKAFF
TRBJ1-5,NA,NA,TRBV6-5,TGTGCCAGCTCAACAGGGTCCCGCGGCGGGCCCCAGCATTTT,CASSTGSRGGPQHF
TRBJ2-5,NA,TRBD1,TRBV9,TGTGCCAGCAGCTTTACAGGGGGTGGGGAGACCCAGTACTTC,CASSFTGGGETQYF
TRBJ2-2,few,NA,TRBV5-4,TGTGCCAGCAGCCCCGAGGCTCGCACCGGGGAGCTGTTTTTT,CASSPEARTGELFF
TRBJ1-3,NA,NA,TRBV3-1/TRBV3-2,TGTGCCAGCAGCCAGGGGAGCTCTGGAAACACCATATATTTT,CASSQGSSGNTIYF
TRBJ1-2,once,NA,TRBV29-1,TGCAGCGTTGGGGGCACCCACTATGGCTACACCTTC,CSVGGTHYGYTF
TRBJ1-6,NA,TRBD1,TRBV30,TGTGCCTGGAGTGGGACAGGTGTCTCACCCCTCCACTTT,CAWSGTGVSPLHF
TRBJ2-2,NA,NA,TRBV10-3,TGTGCCATCAGTGATAACTTCCGGGTCGGGAACACCGGGGAGCTGTTTTTT,CAISDNFRVGNTGELFF
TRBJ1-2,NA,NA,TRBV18,TGTGCCAGCTCACCCGACGGGGGTAATGGCTACACCTTC,CASSPDGGNGYTF
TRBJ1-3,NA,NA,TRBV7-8,TGTGCCAGCAGCTTCCGGACAGTTGGAAACACCATATATTTT,CASSFRTVGNTIYF
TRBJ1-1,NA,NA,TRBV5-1,TGCGCCAGCAGCCCCCGCCGGGACACCCCGAACACTGAAGCTTTCTTT,CASSPRRDTPNTEAFF
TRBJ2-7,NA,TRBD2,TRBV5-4,TGTGCCAGCAGCTTCCCGGGACTAGCGAGAGAGCAGTACTTC,CASSFPGLAREQYF
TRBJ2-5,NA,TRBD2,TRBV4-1,TGCGCCAGCAGCCAAGATCAGCGGGACTGGGAGTGGGGGACCCAGTACTTC,CASSQDQRDWEWGTQYF
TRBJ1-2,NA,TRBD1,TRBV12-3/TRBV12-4,TGTGCCAGCAGCTTGACAGGGGGGTATGGCTACACCTTC,CASSLTGGYGYTF
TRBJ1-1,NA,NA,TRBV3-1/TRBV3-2,TGTGCCAGCAGCCAAGTCGGCGGGTCCACTGAAGCTTTCTTT,CASSQVGGSTEAFF
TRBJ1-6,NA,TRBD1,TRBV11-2,TGTGCCAGCAGCCGACAGGGGGATCGTTCACCCCTCCACTTT,CASSRQGDRSPLHF
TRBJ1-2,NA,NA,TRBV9,TGTGCCAGCAGCGTAGATCTGGGAGATGGCTACACCTTC,CASSVDLGDGYTF
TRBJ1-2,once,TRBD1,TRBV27,TGTGCCAGCAGTTTCTCCCCCGACAGGGCTGGCTACACCTTC,CASSFSPDRAGYTF
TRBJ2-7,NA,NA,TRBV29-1,TGCAGCGTTGAAGATCACAAGAACTCCTACGAGCAGTACTTC,CSVEDHKNSYEQYF
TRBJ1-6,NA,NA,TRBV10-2,TGCGCCAGCAGGGACAGCTATAATTCACCCCTCCACTTT,CASRDSYNSPLHF
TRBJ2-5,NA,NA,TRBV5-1,TGCGCCAGCAGCTTGGCCGGTGAGACCCAGTACTTC,CASSLAGETQYF
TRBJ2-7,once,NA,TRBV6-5,TGTGCCAGCAGTTACTCGATTTTGCGCCAGGGCTACGAGCAGTACTTC,CASSYSILRQGYEQYF
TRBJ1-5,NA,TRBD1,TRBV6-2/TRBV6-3,TGTGCCAGCAGTGGACAGGGGAGCAATCAGCCCCAGCATTTT,CASSGQGSNQPQHF
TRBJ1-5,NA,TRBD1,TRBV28,TGTGCCAGCAGTTTCTACAGGGGGCAGGTCAATCAGCCCCAGCATTTT,CASSFYRGQVNQPQHF
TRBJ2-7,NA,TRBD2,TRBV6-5,TGTGCCAGCAGTTCCGGGGAGGGCGGCTACGAGCAGTACTTC,CASSSGEGGYEQYF
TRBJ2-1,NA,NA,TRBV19,TGTGCCAGTCGACAGGAGTCCCGGTGGAATGAGCAGTTCTTC,CASRQESRWNEQFF
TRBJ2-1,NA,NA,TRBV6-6,TGTGCCAGCATCGGGTTGGATGAGCAGTTCTTC,CASIGLDEQFF
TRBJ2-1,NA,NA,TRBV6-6,TGTGCCAGCAGTTACTCGGGGGGGCGGTATGAGCAGTTCTTC,CASSYSGGRYEQFF
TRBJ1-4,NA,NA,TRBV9,TGTGCCAGCAGCGTATTTCCACAGTTTAATGAAAAACTGTTTTTT,CASSVFPQFNEKLFF
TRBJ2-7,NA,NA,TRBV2,TGTGCCAGCAAGGAGAACGGAAAGAGCTCCTACGAGCAGTACTTC,CASKENGKSSYEQYF
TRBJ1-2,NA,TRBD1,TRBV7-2,TGTGCCAGCAGCTCCACAGGGGGCGGGCCCTATGGCTACACCTTC,CASSSTGGGPYGYTF
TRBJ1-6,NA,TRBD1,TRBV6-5,TGTGCCAGCACGGCAGGGGGTAATAATTCACCCCTCCACTTT,CASTAGGNNSPLHF
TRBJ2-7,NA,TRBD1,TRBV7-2,TGTGCCAGCAGCGCCAAACCGGGACAGGGCAACGAGCAGTACTTC,CASSAKPGQGNEQYF
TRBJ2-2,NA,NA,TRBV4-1,TGCGCCAGCAGCCAAGAGGGGAGCGGAGGGGAGCTGTTTTTT,CASSQEGSGGELFF
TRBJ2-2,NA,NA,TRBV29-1,TGCAGCGTTTCCATGCGCGGGCTGAACACCGGGGAGCTGTTTTTT,CSVSMRGLNTGELFF
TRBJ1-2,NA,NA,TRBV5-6,TGTGCCAGCAGCTCCCCTGGGATTTGGACAGATGACTATGGCTACACCTTC,CASSSPGIWTDDYGYTF
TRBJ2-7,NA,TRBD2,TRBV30,TGTGCCTGGGCAACTAGCGGCCTCTACGAGCAGTACTTC,CAWATSGLYEQYF
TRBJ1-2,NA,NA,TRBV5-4,TGTGCCAGCGGTCTCGGGAACACTAACTATGGCTACACCTTC,CASGLGNTNYGYTF
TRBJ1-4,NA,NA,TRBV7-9,TGTGCCAGCAGCTTAATGCAGGGGAATGAAAAACTGTTTTTT,CASSLMQGNEKLFF
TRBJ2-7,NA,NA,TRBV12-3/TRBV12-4,TGTGCCAGCAGTTACGGGGACGAGCAGTACTTC,CASSYGDEQYF
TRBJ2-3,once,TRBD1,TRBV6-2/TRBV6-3,TGTGCCAGCAGTTACCCCGGGACAGACCTCACGGATACGCAGTATTTT,CASSYPGTDLTDTQYF
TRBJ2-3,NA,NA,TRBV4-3,TGCGCCAGCAGCCAGGGGCCCGGGGGTCGCACAGATACGCAGTATTTT,CASSQGPGGRTDTQYF